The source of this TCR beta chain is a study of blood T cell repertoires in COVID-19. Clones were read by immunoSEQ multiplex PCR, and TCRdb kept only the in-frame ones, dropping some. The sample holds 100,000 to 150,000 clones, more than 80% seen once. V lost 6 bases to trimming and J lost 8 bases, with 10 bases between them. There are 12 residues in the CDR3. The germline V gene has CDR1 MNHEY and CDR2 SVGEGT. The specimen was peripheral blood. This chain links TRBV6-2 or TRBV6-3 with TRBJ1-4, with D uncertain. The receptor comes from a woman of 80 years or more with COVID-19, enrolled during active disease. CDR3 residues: CASSPRGEKLFF. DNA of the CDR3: TGTGCCAGCAGCCCCCGAGGCGAAAAACTGTTTTTT.